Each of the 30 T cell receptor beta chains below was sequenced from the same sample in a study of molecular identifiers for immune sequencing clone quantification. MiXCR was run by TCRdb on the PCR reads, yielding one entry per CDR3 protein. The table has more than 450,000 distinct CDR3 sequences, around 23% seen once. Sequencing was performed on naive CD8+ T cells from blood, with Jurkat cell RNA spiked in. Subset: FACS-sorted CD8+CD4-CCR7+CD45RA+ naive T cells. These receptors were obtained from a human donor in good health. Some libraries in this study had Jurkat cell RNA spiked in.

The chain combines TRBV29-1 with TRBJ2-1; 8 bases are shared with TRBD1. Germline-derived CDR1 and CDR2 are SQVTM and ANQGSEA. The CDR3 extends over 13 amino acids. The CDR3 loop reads CGIRTGSSNEQFF. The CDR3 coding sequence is TGCGGCATTCGGACAGGGAGTTCGAATGAGCAGTTCTTC.

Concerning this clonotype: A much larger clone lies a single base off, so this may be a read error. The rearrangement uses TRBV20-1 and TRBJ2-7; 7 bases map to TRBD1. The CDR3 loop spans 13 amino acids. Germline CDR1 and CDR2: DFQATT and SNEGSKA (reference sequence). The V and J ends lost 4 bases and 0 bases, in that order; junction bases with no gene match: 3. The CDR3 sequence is CSAKRDSSYEQYF. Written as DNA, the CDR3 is TGCAGTGCTAAAAGGGACAGCTCCTACGAGCAGTACTTC.

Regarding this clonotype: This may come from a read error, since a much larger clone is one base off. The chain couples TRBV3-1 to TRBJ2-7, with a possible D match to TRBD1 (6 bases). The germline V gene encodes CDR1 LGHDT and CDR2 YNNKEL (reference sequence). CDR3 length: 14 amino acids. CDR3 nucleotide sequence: TGTACCAGCAGCCCTCCGACAGGAGCAAGGGAGCAGTACTTC. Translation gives CTSSPPTGAREQYF.

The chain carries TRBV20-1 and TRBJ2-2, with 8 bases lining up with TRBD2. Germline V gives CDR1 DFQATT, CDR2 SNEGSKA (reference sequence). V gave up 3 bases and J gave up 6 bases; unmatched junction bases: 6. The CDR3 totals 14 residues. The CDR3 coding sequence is TGCAGTGCTAGGCCGGGACTAGGTCCCGGGGAGCTGTTTTTT. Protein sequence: CSARPGLGPGELFF.

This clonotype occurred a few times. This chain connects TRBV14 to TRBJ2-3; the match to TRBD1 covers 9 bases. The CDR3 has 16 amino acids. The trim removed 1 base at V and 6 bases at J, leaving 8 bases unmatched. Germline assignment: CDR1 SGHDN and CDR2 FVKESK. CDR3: CASSQAGTGRLDTQYF. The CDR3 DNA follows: TGTGCCAGCAGCCAAGCCGGGACAGGGAGGTTGGATACGCAGTATTTT.

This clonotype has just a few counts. CDR3 sequence reads: CASTPGTAYNEQFF. DNA for the CDR3: TGTGCCAGTACACCCGGGACAGCTTACAATGAGCAGTTCTTC. This chain joins TRBV19 and TRBJ2-1; 7 bases agree with TRBD1. This CDR3 is 14 amino acids long. Germline lookup yields CDR1 LNHDA and CDR2 SQIVND (reference sequence). The junction had 7 bases not matched to a gene; V was cut back by 7 bases and J by 4 bases. The variable domain in full, with the rest retrieved from reference TRBV19 and TRBJ2-1, is DGGITQSPKYLFRKEGQNVTLSCEQNLNHDAMYWYRQDPGQGLRLIYYSQIVNDFQKGDIAEGYSVSREKKESFPLTVTSAQKNPTAFYLCASTPGTAYNEQFFGPGTRLTVL.

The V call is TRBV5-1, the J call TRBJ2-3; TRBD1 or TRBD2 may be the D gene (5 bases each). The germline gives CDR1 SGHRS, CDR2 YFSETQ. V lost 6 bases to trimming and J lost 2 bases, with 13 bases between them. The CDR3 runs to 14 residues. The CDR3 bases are TGCGCCAGCACCCGGGGACCCATCACAGATACGCAGTATTTT. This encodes CASTRGPITDTQYF.

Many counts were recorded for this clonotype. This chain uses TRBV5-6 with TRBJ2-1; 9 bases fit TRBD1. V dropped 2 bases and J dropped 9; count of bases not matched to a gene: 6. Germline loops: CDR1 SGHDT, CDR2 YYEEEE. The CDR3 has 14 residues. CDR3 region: CASSFRTGVAEQFF. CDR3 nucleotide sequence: TGTGCCAGCAGCTTTAGGACAGGGGTGGCTGAGCAGTTCTTC.

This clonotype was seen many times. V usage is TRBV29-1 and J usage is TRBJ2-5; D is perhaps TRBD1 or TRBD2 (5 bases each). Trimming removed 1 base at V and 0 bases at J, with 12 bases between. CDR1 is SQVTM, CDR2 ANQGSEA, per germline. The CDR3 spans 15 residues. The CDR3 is CSVEGPGRNQETQYF. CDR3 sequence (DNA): TGCAGCGTTGAAGGGCCGGGACGGAACCAAGAGACCCAGTACTTC.

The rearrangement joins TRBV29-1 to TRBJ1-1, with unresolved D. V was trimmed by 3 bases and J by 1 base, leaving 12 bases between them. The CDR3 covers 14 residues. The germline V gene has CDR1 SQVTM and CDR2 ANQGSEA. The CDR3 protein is CSVEYMHRNTEAFF. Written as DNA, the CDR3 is TGCAGCGTTGAGTACATGCATAGGAACACTGAAGCTTTCTTT.

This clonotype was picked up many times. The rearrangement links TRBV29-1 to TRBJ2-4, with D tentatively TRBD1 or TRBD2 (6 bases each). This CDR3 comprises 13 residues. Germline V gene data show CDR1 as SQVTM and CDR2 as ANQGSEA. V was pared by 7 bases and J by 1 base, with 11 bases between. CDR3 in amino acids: CSAGGLAKNIQYF. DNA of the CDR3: TGCAGCGCCGGGGGCCTGGCCAAAAACATTCAGTACTTC.

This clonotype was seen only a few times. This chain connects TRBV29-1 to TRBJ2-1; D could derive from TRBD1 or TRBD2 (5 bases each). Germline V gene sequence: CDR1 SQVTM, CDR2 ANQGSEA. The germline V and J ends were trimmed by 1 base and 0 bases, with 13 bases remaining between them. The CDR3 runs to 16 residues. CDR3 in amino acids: CSVEGHPGRSYNEQFF. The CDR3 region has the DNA TGCAGCGTTGAAGGTCATCCGGGGCGCTCCTACAATGAGCAGTTCTTC.

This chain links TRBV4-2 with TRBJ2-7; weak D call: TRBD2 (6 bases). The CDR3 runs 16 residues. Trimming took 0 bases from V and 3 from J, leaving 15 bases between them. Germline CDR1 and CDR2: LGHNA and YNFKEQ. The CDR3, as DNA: TGTGCCAGCAGCCAAGAGGCGGGGTTTCTAGGCTACGAGCAGTACTTC. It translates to CASSQEAGFLGYEQYF.

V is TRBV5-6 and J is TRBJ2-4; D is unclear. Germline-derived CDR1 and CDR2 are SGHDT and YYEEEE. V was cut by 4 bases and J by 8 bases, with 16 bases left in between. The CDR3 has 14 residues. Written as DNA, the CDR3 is TGTGCCAGCAGCCAGGACGGGTTGGCGGACATTCAGTACTTC. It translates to CASSQDGLADIQYF.

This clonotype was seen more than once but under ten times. The CDR3 DNA sequence: TGCGCCAGCAGCCAAGATCCTATGGACGCCAACCCCGGGGAGCTGTTTTTT. Encoded protein: CASSQDPMDANPGELFF. The chain employs TRBV4-3 and TRBJ2-2; D uncertain. V lost 0 bases, J lost 6 bases, and 17 bases lay in between. This CDR3 spans 17 amino acids. The germline V gene encodes CDR1 LGHNA and CDR2 YSLEER.

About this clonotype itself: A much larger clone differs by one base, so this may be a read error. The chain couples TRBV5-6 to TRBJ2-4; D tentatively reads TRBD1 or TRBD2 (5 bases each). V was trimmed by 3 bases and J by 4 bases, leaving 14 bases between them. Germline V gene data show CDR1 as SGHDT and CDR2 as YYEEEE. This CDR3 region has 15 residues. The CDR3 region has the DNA TGTGCCAGCAGCTGGCTGGGGGATCTTAAAAACATTCAGTACTTC. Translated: CASSWLGDLKNIQYF.

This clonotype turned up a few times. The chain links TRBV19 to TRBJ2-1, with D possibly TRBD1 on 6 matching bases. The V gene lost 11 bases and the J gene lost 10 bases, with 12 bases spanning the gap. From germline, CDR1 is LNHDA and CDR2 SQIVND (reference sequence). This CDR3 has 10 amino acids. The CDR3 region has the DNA TGTGCCTCTAAGGGGGTAGAGCAGTTCTTC. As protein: CASKGVEQFF.

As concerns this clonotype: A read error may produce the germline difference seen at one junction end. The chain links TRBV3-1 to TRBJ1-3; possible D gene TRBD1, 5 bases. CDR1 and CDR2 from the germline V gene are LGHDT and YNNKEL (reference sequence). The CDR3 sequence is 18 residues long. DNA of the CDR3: TGTGCCAGCAGCCATTATTTCGCTTCGGACAACTCTGGAAACACCATATACTTT. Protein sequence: CASSHYFASDNSGNTIYF.

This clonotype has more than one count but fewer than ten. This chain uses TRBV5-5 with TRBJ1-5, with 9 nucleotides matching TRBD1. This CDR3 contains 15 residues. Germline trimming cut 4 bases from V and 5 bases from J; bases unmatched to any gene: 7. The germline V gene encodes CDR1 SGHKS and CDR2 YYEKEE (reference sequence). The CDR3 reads CASSQPRQGDQPQHF. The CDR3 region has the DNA TGTGCCAGCAGCCAACCCCGACAGGGGGATCAGCCCCAGCATTTT.

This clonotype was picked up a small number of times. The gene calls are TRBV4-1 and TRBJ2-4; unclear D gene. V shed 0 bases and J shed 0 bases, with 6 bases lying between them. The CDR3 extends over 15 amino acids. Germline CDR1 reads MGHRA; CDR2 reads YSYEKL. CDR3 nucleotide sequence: TGCGCCAGCAGCCAAGACAGAGGAGCCAAAAACATTCAGTACTTC. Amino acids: CASSQDRGAKNIQYF.

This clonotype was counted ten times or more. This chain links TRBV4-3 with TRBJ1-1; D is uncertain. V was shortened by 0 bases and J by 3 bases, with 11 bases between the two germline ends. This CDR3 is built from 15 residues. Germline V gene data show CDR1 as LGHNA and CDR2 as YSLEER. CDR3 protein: CASSQDEYGYTEAFF. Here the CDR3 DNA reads TGCGCCAGCAGCCAAGACGAGTACGGATACACTGAAGCTTTCTTT.

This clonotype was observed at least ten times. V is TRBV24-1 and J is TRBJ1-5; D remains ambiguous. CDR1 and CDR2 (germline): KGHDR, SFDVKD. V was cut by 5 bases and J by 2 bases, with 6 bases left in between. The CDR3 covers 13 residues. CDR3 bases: TGTGCCACCAGTGCTGGCCGCAATCAGCCCCAGCATTTT. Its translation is CATSAGRNQPQHF.

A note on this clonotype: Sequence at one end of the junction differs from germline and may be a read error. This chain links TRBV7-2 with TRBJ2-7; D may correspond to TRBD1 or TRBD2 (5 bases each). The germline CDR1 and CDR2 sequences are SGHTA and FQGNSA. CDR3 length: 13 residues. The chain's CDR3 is CASGLLGVRAPCF. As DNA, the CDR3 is TGTGCCAGCGGCTTACTGGGGGTGCGCGCGCCGTGCTTC.

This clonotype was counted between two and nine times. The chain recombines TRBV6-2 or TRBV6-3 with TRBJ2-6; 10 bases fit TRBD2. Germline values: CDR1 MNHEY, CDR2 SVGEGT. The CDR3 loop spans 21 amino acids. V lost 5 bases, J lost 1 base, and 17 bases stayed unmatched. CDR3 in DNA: TGTGCCAGCAGTCCGATTCCGGGACTAGCGAATGTGTGGTCTGGGGCCAACGTCCTGACTTTC. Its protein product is CASSPIPGLANVWSGANVLTF.

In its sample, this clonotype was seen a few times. CDR3 in amino acids: CAISDPTGGNTEAFF. The CDR3 region has the DNA TGTGCCATCAGTGACCCAACAGGGGGTAACACTGAAGCTTTCTTT. This chain uses TRBV10-3 with TRBJ1-1; 8 nucleotides match TRBD1. The length of the CDR3 is 15 residues. Germline assignment: CDR1 ENHRY and CDR2 SYGVKD. The V segment lost 3 bases and the J segment 2 bases; nucleotides outside the gene matches: 5.

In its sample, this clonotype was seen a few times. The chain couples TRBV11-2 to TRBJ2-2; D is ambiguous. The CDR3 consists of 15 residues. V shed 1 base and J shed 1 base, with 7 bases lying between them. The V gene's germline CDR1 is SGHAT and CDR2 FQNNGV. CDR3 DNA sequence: TGTGCCAGCAGCTTAGGCGCAGGGAACACCGGGGAGCTGTTTTTT. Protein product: CASSLGAGNTGELFF.

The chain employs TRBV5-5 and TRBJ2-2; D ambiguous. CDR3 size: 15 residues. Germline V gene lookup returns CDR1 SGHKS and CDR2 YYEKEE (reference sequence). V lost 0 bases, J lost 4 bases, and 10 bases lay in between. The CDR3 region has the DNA TGTGCCAGCAGCTTGGCCCCCAGCCCCACCGGGGAGCTGTTTTTT. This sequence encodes CASSLAPSPTGELFF.

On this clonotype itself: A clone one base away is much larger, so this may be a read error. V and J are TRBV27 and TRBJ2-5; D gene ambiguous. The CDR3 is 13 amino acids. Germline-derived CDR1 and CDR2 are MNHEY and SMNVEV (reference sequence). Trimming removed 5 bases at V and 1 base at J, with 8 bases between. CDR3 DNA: TGTGCCAGCAGTGTTTCCACCCAAGAGACCCAGTACTTC. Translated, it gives CASSVSTQETQYF.

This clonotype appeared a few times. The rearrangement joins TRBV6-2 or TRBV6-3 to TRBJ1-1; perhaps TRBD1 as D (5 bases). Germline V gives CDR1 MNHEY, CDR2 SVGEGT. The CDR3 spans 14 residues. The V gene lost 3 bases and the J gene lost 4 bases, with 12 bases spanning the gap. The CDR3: CASSYNVGGTEAFF. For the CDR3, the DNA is TGTGCCAGCAGTTATAACGTGGGGGGCACTGAAGCTTTCTTT.

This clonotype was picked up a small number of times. CDR3 residues: CATNRETGELFF. CDR3 bases: TGTGCCACCAACCGAGAAACCGGGGAGCTGTTTTTT. This chain connects TRBV13 to TRBJ2-2, with D unclear. The CDR3 has 12 amino acids. Germline CDR1 and CDR2: PRHDT and FYEKMQ (reference sequence). V shed 10 bases and J shed 5 bases, with 11 bases lying between them. Supplemented by reference TRBV13 and TRBJ2-2, the full variable domain reads AAGVIQSPRHLIKEKRETATLKCYPIPRHDTVYWYQQGPGQDPQFLISFYEKMQSDKGSIPDRFSAQQFSDYHSELNMSSLELGDSALYFCATNRETGELFFGEGSRLTVL.